The 29 T cell receptor beta chains below were found in one sample sequenced in a study of T cells in Graves' hyperthyroidism and ophthalmopathy. RNA transcripts gave rise to amplified TCR beta CDR3 regions. TCR CDR3 underwent first-round RT-PCR with the HTBI primer set. In TCRdb, the multiplex PCR reads were re-called with MiXCR into one record per CDR3 protein. The sample contains fewer than 650,000 distinct CDR3 sequences, approximately 14% of which appear only once. The sequenced material came from blood. These receptors all come from a woman aged 40 to 50 with Graves' hyperthyroidism.

This clonotype appeared a few times. A much larger clone lies one base from this, so it may be a read error. The chain is built from TRBV2 and TRBJ2-5, with 11 nucleotides matching TRBD2. The V gene's germline CDR1 is SNHLY and CDR2 FYNNEI. This CDR3 region has 15 residues. CDR3 sequence: CACSYVAGGRETQYF. The CDR3 DNA is TGTGCCTGCAGTTACGTAGCGGGAGGGCGGGAGACCCAGTACTTC.

This clonotype was recorded at least ten times. The CDR3: CASSRQGLYEQYF. CDR3 in DNA: TGTGCCAGCTCCCGACAGGGCCTCTACGAGCAGTACTTC. The chain links TRBV6-1 to TRBJ2-7, with 7 bases lining up with TRBD1. The germline CDR1 and CDR2 sequences are MNHNS and SASEGT. This CDR3 spans 13 amino acids. J gave up 3 bases and V 8 bases, and 7 bases lay outside the gene matches.

Points on this clonotype: At one of its ends the junction is not consistent with the germline gene, which may arise from a read error. The V gene is TRBV7-7, the J gene TRBJ2-7; D might be TRBD2 (6 bases). The length of the CDR3 is 13 residues. Per the germline V gene, CDR1 is SSHAT and CDR2 is FNYEAQ (reference sequence). The CDR3 is CASSMGPGGEQYF. The CDR3 DNA reads as TGTGCTAGCAGCATGGGACCTGGGGGGGAGCAGTACTTC.

This clonotype was seen repeatedly, ten times or more. The chain combines TRBV7-3 with TRBJ2-3; the match to TRBD2 covers 8 bases. J was trimmed by 4 bases and V by 2 bases; bases with no gene match: 5. CDR3 length equals 15 residues. Germline CDR1 and CDR2: SGHTA and FQGTGA. In DNA, the CDR3 is TGTGCCAGCAGCTTAGCGGGAGGTGGTGCAGATACGCAGTATTTT. It specifies CASSLAGGGADTQYF.

This clonotype was seen only a few times. The rearrangement links TRBV19 to TRBJ2-2; the match to TRBD1 covers 9 bases. V lost 9 bases and J lost 6; bases outside the gene matches: 5. The CDR3 contains 13 residues. The germline V gene has CDR1 LNHDA and CDR2 SQIVND (reference sequence). In nucleotides, the CDR3 is TGTGCCAGCCGGGACAGGGTGGCCGGGGAGCTGTTTTTT. Amino acids: CASRDRVAGELFF.

This clonotype was detected a few times. The CDR3 DNA reads TGTGCCAGCAGCCAGACGAAATATGACGTGAGGCGGGATCTACAGTTCTTC. It specifies CASSQTKYDVRRDLQFF. The chain recombines TRBV5-5 with TRBJ2-1; D possibly corresponds to TRBD2 (6 bases). The germline V gene has CDR1 SGHKS and CDR2 YYEKEE (reference sequence). This CDR3 region has 17 residues. V lost 4 bases, J lost 13 bases, and 30 bases lay in between.

V gene TRBV9 combines with J gene TRBJ2-4, with 8 bases lining up with TRBD2. CDR3 length: 17 amino acids. Germline trimming cut 4 bases from V and 3 bases from J; bases unmatched to any gene: 12. Germline values: CDR1 SGDLS, CDR2 YYNGEE. The CDR3 region has the DNA TGTGCCAGCAGCCCTTCGGGGGGGCTTTCGGTCAAAAACATTCAGTACTTC. It codes for CASSPSGGLSVKNIQYF.

This clonotype was seen a handful of times. V and J are TRBV20-1 and TRBJ1-2; TRBD1 is a possible D gene (5 bases). Per germline, CDR1 DFQATT and CDR2 SNEGSKA (reference sequence). V lost 6 bases and J 5 bases, leaving 19 bases between the germline ends. The CDR3 has 14 residues. CDR3 protein: CSAANRGKHYGYTF. DNA of the CDR3: TGCAGTGCCGCAAATAGGGGAAAACATTATGGCTACACCTTC.

This rearrangement joins TRBV20-1 to TRBJ1-6; no firm D call. The CDR3 covers 17 residues. V was shortened by 3 bases and J by 7 bases, with 22 bases between the two germline ends. CDR1 and CDR2 from the germline V gene are DFQATT and SNEGSKA (reference sequence). The CDR3 spells CSASTVRSKKLNSPLHF. The CDR3 region has the DNA TGCAGTGCTAGTACAGTCAGATCTAAGAAATTGAATTCACCCCTCCACTTT.

This clonotype was observed many times. The chain links TRBV7-2 to TRBJ2-3; D is perhaps TRBD1 or TRBD2 (5 bases each). Germline CDR1 is SGHTA and CDR2 is FQGNSA. Trimming took 2 bases from V and 4 from J, leaving 13 bases between them. There are 15 residues in the CDR3. CDR3 residues: CASSLLAVGADTQYF. CDR3 nucleotide sequence: TGTGCCAGCAGCTTACTTGCGGTGGGGGCAGATACGCAGTATTTT.

This clonotype was seen more than once but under ten times. This chain uses TRBV3-1 with TRBJ2-3, with D possibly TRBD1 on 6 matching bases. This CDR3 is built from 14 residues. V lost 7 bases and J lost 0, with 11 bases in between. The germline CDR1 and CDR2 sequences are LGHDT and YNNKEL (reference sequence). For the CDR3, the DNA is TGTGCCAGCACCCAGGGGAGAAGCACAGATACGCAGTATTTT. It codes for CASTQGRSTDTQYF.

This clonotype was recorded many times. J is TRBJ1-2 and V is TRBV7-3; TRBD1 is a possible D gene (5 bases). The CDR3 is made up of 13 amino acids. CDR1 SGHTA and CDR2 FQGTGA come from the germline V gene. Between the trimmed V and J ends, which lost 2 bases and 2 bases, there was a span of 6 bases. Here the CDR3 reads CASSLAGNYGYTF. The CDR3 coding sequence is TGTGCCAGCAGCTTAGCAGGGAACTATGGCTACACCTTC.

This clonotype has ten or more counts. The chain joins TRBV27 to TRBJ2-1; the match to TRBD2 covers 8 bases. CDR1 and CDR2 from the germline V gene are MNHEY and SMNVEV (reference sequence). With 7 bases clipped from V and 9 bases from J, the junction kept 11 bases outside the gene matches. The CDR3 is made up of 14 amino acids. Written as DNA, the CDR3 is TGTGCCAGCACCCCCAGCGGGAGTGGTCTTGAGCAGTTCTTC. It yields the protein CASTPSGSGLEQFF.

This clonotype was seen only a few times. The chain joins TRBV27 to TRBJ2-2; TRBD2 agrees at 9 bases. The CDR3 consists of 13 residues. The trim removed 5 bases at V and 6 bases at J, leaving 1 base unmatched. CDR1 and CDR2 (germline): MNHEY, SMNVEV (reference sequence). The CDR3 region has the DNA TGTGCCAGCAGTCGACTAGCGGCCGGGGAGCTGTTTTTT. Encoded protein: CASSRLAAGELFF.

This clonotype came up many times. The rearrangement uses TRBV2 and TRBJ2-5; perhaps D is TRBD1 or TRBD2 (5 bases each). Trimming shortened V by 3 bases and J by 5 bases, and 13 bases separated the two germline ends. In germline, CDR1 is SNHLY, CDR2 FYNNEI. The CDR3 sequence is 14 residues long. The CDR3 here is CASSDGSGDETQYF. For the CDR3, the DNA is TGTGCCAGCAGTGATGGATCCGGGGACGAGACCCAGTACTTC.

This clonotype was detected many times. This chain links TRBV20-1 with TRBJ2-1; TRBD1 matches at 8 bases. From germline, CDR1 is DFQATT and CDR2 SNEGSKA (reference sequence). J gave up 7 bases and V 4 bases, and 12 bases lay outside the gene matches. The CDR3 consists of 15 residues. CDR3 nucleotides: TGCAGTGCTATCTTCCAGGGGGCGCATCAGAATGAGCAGTTCTTC. This encodes CSAIFQGAHQNEQFF.

The chain carries TRBV6-1 and TRBJ1-2, with no clear D. The V gene lost 1 base and the J gene lost 10 bases, with 7 bases spanning the gap. Germline CDR1 reads MNHNS; CDR2 reads SASEGT. The CDR3 covers 11 residues. In DNA, the CDR3 is TGTGCCAGCAGTGAAGGCTTAGTCTACACCTTC. It specifies CASSEGLVYTF.

This clonotype was recorded at least ten times. The gene calls are TRBV12-3 or TRBV12-4 and TRBJ2-7, with 9 nucleotides matching TRBD1. Trimming at V came to 5 bases and at J to 0 bases, leaving 8 bases not matched to a gene. This CDR3 has 16 amino acids. CDR3 loop: CASSPTGGLNSYEQYF. CDR3 DNA sequence: TGTGCCAGCAGTCCTACAGGGGGCCTAAACTCCTACGAGCAGTACTTC.

This clonotype was observed a handful of times. This chain joins TRBV30 and TRBJ1-3; D perhaps matches TRBD1 (5 bases). Germline V gene lookup returns CDR1 GTSNPN and CDR2 SVGIG (reference sequence). This CDR3 is built from 16 residues. With 3 bases removed from V and 0 bases from J, the gap between germline ends came to 15 bases. The CDR3, as DNA: TGTGCCTGGAGCGAGTACGTGAGGGGCTCTGGAAACACCATATATTTT. It specifies CAWSEYVRGSGNTIYF.

The chain joins TRBV7-8 to TRBJ1-2, with D unclear. The length of the CDR3 is 14 residues. V was clipped by 1 base and J by 3 bases, with 9 bases between them. Germline V gene data show CDR1 as SGHVS and CDR2 as FQNEAQ. The CDR3 DNA follows: TGTGCCAGCAGCTTAGTCGGGCAGGACTATGGCTACACCTTC. This encodes CASSLVGQDYGYTF.

This chain uses TRBV7-3 with TRBJ2-1, with TRBD2 identical over 7 bases. Germline V CDR1 and CDR2: SGHTA, FQGTGA. CDR3 length: 17 amino acids. V lost 5 bases and J lost 5; bases outside the gene matches: 15. The CDR3 DNA sequence: TGTGCCAGCAGCCCGGCTCTATTCCTAGCGGTTAACAATGAGCAGTTCTTC. Its protein is CASSPALFLAVNNEQFF.

At least ten counts were recorded for this clonotype. The chain employs TRBV2 and TRBJ1-5; 7 bases align to TRBD1. CDR3 length: 17 amino acids. V lost 3 bases and J lost 7; bases outside the gene matches: 15. CDR1 and CDR2 (germline): SNHLY, FYNNEI. The CDR3 coding sequence is TGTGCCAGCAGTGAGAGTTCAATGACAGGGCGGGGGCAGCCCCAGCATTTT. Translation gives CASSESSMTGRGQPQHF.

This clonotype showed up many times. This chain uses TRBV6-1 with TRBJ1-5; D may be TRBD1 (6 bases). The CDR3 is made up of 15 amino acids. Germline V CDR1 and CDR2: MNHNS, SASEGT. Trimming stripped 0 bases from V and 6 bases from J, with 12 bases between. The CDR3 loop is CASSEAGGPGQPQHF. The CDR3 nucleotides read TGTGCCAGCAGTGAAGCCGGGGGCCCCGGTCAGCCCCAGCATTTT.

At least ten counts were recorded for this clonotype. The V and J genes are TRBV27 and TRBJ2-2; 8 nucleotides match TRBD1. Germline V CDR1 and CDR2: MNHEY, SMNVEV (reference sequence). The J segment lost 1 base and the V segment lost 6 bases, leaving 4 bases of the junction unmatched. This CDR3 spans 15 amino acids. The CDR3 loop reads CASSVGTGNTGELFF. The CDR3 DNA is TGTGCCAGCAGCGTCGGGACAGGGAACACCGGGGAGCTGTTTTTT.

The genes are TRBV6-1 and TRBJ2-7; TRBD1 matches 7 bases. Germline CDR1 is MNHNS and CDR2 is SASEGT. J gave up 3 bases and V 3 bases, and 8 bases lay outside the gene matches. The CDR3 runs 15 residues. The CDR3 is CASSESTGPIYEQYF. As DNA, the CDR3 is TGTGCCAGCAGTGAGTCGACAGGGCCGATCTACGAGCAGTACTTC.

With respect to this clonotype: This clone may be a read error of a much larger clone one base away. This rearrangement joins TRBV2 to TRBJ2-1, with 10 bases lining up with TRBD2. Germline V CDR1 and CDR2: SNHLY, FYNNEI. This CDR3 comprises 16 residues. The CDR3 DNA follows: TGTGCCAGCAGTGATGCTAGCGGGAGCCATGGTAGTGAGCAGCTCTTC. It specifies CASSDASGSHGSEQLF.

This clonotype was counted only a few times. This sequence joins TRBV28 and TRBJ2-7; 7 nucleotides match TRBD1. CDR1 is MDHEN and CDR2 is SYDVKM in the germline V gene. The CDR3 spans 14 residues. V lost 6 bases and J lost 4; bases outside the gene matches: 9. The CDR3: CASREEQGQYEQYF. For the CDR3, the DNA is TGTGCCAGCAGGGAAGAACAGGGACAGTACGAGCAGTACTTC.

This clonotype was seen only a few times. A much larger clone lies a single base off, so this may be a read error. CDR3: CASSSSETLGLAPTQYF. CDR3 bases: TGTGCCAGCAGTTCCTCCGAGACCCTGGGACTAGCGCCAACCCAGTACTTC. The chain couples TRBV28 to TRBJ2-5; TRBD2 aligns across 10 bases. V dropped 4 bases and J dropped 8; count of bases not matched to a gene: 16. Germline values: CDR1 MDHEN, CDR2 SYDVKM. This CDR3 contains 17 residues.

This clonotype was found many times. The chain links TRBV18 to TRBJ1-1, with D perhaps TRBD1 (5 bases). Germline V gives CDR1 KGHSH, CDR2 LQKENI. Trimming removed 3 bases at V and 10 bases at J, with 9 bases between. The CDR3 runs to 11 residues. The DNA for the CDR3 is TGTGCCAGCTCACCCGGACATGTAGCTTTCTTT. Translation gives CASSPGHVAFF.